What follows describes a single TCR beta chain. Antigen: not known. Profiling relied on immunoSEQ multiplex PCR, and the TCRdb table lists in-frame clones only, not all of them. The table records over 65,000 clones, about 88% of them present only once. These data come from a study of OX40 agonist ivuxolimab in advanced cancers. Study at large: Enrolled patients in dose escalation had cancers that were hepatocellular carcinoma, melanoma, renal cell or head and neck cancer.

Findings of the study overall: The specificity for antigen of the expanded peripheral T cells was not determined. Among the lowest peripheral clonal expansion occurred in 0.1-3.0 mg/kg partial responders.

This receptor was obtained from an adult with an advanced solid tumor such as melanoma, head and neck, liver or kidney cancer. The starting material was CD4+ or CD8+ T cells sorted from blood, obtained in a trial of the OX40 agonist ivuxolimab.

The CDR3 sequence is CASSVGWLSYEQYF. The CDR3 DNA is TGTGCCAGCAGTGTAGGTTGGCTCTCCTACGAGCAGTACTTC. The rearrangement links TRBV6-1 to TRBJ2-7; D not resolved. Per germline, CDR1 MNHNS and CDR2 SASEGT. Between the trimmed V and J ends, which lost 4 bases and 0 bases, there was a span of 10 bases. The CDR3 covers 14 residues.